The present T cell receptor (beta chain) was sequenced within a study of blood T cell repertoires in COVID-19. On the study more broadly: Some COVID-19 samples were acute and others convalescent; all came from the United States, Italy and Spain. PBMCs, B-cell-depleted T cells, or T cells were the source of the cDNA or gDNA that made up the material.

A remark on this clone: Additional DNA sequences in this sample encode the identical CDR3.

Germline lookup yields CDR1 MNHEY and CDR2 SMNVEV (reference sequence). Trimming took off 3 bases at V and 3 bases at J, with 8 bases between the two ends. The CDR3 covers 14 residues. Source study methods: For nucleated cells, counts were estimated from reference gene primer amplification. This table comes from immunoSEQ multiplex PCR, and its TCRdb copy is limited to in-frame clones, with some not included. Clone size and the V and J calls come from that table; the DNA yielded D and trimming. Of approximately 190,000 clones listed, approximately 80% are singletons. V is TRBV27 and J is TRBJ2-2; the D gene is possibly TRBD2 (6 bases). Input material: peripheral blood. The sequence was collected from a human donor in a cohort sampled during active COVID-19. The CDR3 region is CASSLRGYTGELFF. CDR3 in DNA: TGTGCCAGCAGTTTGCGGGGCTACACCGGGGAGCTGTTTTTT.